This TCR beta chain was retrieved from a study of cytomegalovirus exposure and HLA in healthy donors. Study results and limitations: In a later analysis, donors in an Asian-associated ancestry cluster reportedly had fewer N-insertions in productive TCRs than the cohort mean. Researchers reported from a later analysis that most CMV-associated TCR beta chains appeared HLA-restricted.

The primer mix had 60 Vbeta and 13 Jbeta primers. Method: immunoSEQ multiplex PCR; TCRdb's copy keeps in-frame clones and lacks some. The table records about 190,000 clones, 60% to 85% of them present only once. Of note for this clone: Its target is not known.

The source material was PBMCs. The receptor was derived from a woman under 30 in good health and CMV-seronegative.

DNA of the CDR3: TGTGCCAGCAGCGTAACCGAGTCAGATACGCAGTATTTT. This translates into CASSVTESDTQYF. The V call is TRBV7-7, the J call TRBJ2-3; D is ambiguous. This CDR3 is 13 amino acids long. Deletions cut 5 bases from V and 4 bases from J, with 10 bases between. Germline CDR1 reads SSHAT; CDR2 reads FNYEAQ (reference sequence).